This T cell receptor beta chain was sequenced during a study of blood T cell repertoires in COVID-19. The overall study: COVID-19 samples collected from the United States, Italy and Spain covered acute and convalescent phases. T cells, B-cell-depleted T cells, or PBMCs supplied cDNA or gDNA.

Only in-frame clones appear in the TCRdb table, and some are missing; sequencing was by immunoSEQ multiplex PCR. The profile covers about 20,000 clones, with around 79% appearing a single time and 56% taken by the ten largest. Germline CDR1 is SGHNT and CDR2 is YYREEE (reference sequence). The V and J ends lost 5 bases and 4 bases, in that order; junction bases with no gene match: 7. This CDR3 has 15 amino acids. This clone was observed a single time. Sequencing was carried out using peripheral blood. This clonotype originated in an older man with acute or convalescent COVID-19. This chain links TRBV5-4 with TRBJ1-4; 8 positions match TRBD1. The CDR3 sequence: CASRVWTGNNEKLFF. The CDR3 DNA reads TGTGCCAGCAGGGTCTGGACAGGGAATAATGAAAAACTGTTTTTT.